This is a list of T cell receptor beta chains from one sample in a study of T cells in localized non-small cell lung cancer. TCRdb keeps only in-frame clones here, not all; method: immunoSEQ multiplex PCR. The profile shows about 45,000 clones, roughly nine tenths of them singletons. The specimen comprised PBMCs, sampled before any cancer treatment. The receptors stem from a woman aged 35-70 years with stage II lung adenocarcinoma. Each CDR3 is given with its conserved first and last residue. D genes are given only for firm matches. Clone size, where shown, is once, few, many, or a class for clones that have expanded.

>-|TRBD2|TRBJ2-2|TRBV15
TGTGCCACCAGAAAGACTAGCGGGAGTGGTACCGGGGAGCTGTTTTTT
CATRKTSGSGTGELFF
>-|TRBD1|TRBJ2-1|TRBV28
TGTGCCAGCAGTTTGGAACAGGGGGGGCAGTTCTTC
CASSLEQGGQFF
>-|TRBD1|TRBJ1-1|TRBV18
TGTGCCAGCTCGCAATCGACAGGGGGGTATACTGAAGCTTTCTTT
CASSQSTGGYTEAFF
>-|-|TRBJ2-5|TRBV9
TGTGCCAGCAGCGACGGGACAAAAGGGGGGCAAGAGACCCAGTACTTC
CASSDGTKGGQETQYF
>-|-|TRBJ1-1|TRBV7-3
TGTGCCAGCAGCTTAACGTGGGACGGGAACACTGAAGCTTTCTTT
CASSLTWDGNTEAFF
>-|-|TRBJ1-2|TRBV5-8
TGTGCCAGCAGCCCCGAGTGGGGGATCGGCTACACCTTC
CASSPEWGIGYTF
>-|-|TRBJ1-1|TRBV7-6
TGTGCCAGCAGCTCCACGGGGGCGCCGGACACTGAAGCTTTCTTT
CASSSTGAPDTEAFF
>-|-|TRBJ2-2|TRBV6-1
TGTGCCAGCCCTGGAACCGGGGAGCTGTTTTTT
CASPGTGELFF
>-|-|TRBJ2-2|TRBV19
TGTGCCAGTAACATTGGGACTGGGGCGAACACCGGGGAGCTGTTTTTT
CASNIGTGANTGELFF
>few|TRBD1|TRBJ1-4|TRBV19
TGTGCCAGTAGTGCCTTGGACAGGCCGGAAAAACTGTTTTTT
CASSALDRPEKLFF
>once|TRBD2|TRBJ2-3|TRBV18
TGTGCCAGCTCACCAAGCCTAGCGGGGGGACCAGATACGCAGTATTTT
CASSPSLAGGPDTQYF
>-|-|TRBJ2-7|TRBV5-8
TGTGCCAGCAGCTTGGTATTGGTTTCATCCGGCGAGCAGTACTTC
CASSLVLVSSGEQYF
>-|TRBD2|TRBJ2-3|TRBV19
TGTGCCAGTAGTCCGGGACTAGTAGCAGATACGCAGTATTTT
CASSPGLVADTQYF
>-|TRBD2|TRBJ2-5|TRBV5-4
TGTGCCAGCAACATAGCGGGAGTGGGAGAGACCCAGTACTTC
CASNIAGVGETQYF